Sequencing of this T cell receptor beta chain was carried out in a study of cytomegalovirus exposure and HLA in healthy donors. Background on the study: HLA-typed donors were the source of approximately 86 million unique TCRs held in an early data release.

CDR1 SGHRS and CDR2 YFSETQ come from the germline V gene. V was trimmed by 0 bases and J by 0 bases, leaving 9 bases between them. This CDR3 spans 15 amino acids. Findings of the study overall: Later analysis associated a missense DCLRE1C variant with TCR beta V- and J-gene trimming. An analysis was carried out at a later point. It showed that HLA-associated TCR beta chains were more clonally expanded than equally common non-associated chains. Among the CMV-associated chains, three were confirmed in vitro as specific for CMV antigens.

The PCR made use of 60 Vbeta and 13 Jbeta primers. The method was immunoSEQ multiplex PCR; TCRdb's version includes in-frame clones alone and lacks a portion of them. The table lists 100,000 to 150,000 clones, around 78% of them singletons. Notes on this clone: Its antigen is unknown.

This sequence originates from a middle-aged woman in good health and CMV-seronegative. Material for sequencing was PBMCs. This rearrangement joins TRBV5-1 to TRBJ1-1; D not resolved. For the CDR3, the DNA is TGCGCCAGCAGCTTGGATTCACACATGAACACTGAAGCTTTCTTT. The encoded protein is CASSLDSHMNTEAFF.